This T cell receptor (beta chain) is drawn from a study of T cell changes during pregnancy in multiple sclerosis. This CDR3 contains 15 residues. With 1 base clipped from V and 6 bases from J, the junction kept 4 bases outside the gene matches. CDR1 and CDR2 (germline): SGHDT, YYEEEE. Assay: immunoSEQ multiplex PCR; the TCRdb copy retains only in-frame clones and omits some. The data hold approximately 89,000 clones, with about 93% observed a single time. V gene TRBV5-6 combines with J gene TRBJ2-1, with 10 bases fitting TRBD2. The TCR comes from a female donor with multiple sclerosis, enrolled in a pregnancy study. Sample: peripheral blood, taken in the third trimester of pregnancy. The CDR3 nucleotides are TGTGCCAGCAGCTTGCGGGCTAGCGGGAGCAATGAGCAGTTCTTC. Translating it yields CASSLRASGSNEQFF.